Listed below are T cell receptor beta chains from one sample, sequenced in a study of radiation and T cells in renal cell carcinoma. TCRdb keeps only in-frame clones here, not all; method: immunoSEQ multiplex PCR. The sample shows roughly 14,000 clones, 62% of them seen only once. The input for sequencing was tumor tissue, taken from a patient whose treatment was nephrectomy without radiotherapy. The receptors here all came from a man aged 55 to 70 with renal cell carcinoma. The CDR3 runs from the conserved cysteine through the conserved F or W. The order of the fields is J gene, V gene, CDR3 protein.

>TRBJ1-2|TRBV19
CASSIIRGDLHGYTF
>TRBJ2-3|TRBV9
CASGQGGPDTQYF
>TRBJ2-5|TRBV4-3
CASSYHRDSQETQYF
>TRBJ2-3|TRBV5-1
CASSLSGGPSTDTQYF
>TRBJ2-6|TRBV15
CATSTSGRTGANVLTF
>TRBJ2-7|TRBV27
CASSFGQSYEQYF
>TRBJ1-5|TRBV13
CASSFGGTGGNQPQHF
>TRBJ2-5|TRBV7-2
CASSLNGGGTYQETQYF
>TRBJ1-4|TRBV11-2
CASSLVGFNEKLFF
>TRBJ2-1|TRBV19
CASSPGGAIYNEQFF
>TRBJ2-3|TRBV7-2
CASSRLRLGGTDTQYF
>TRBJ2-2|TRBV2
CASSAPARAPGELFF
>TRBJ2-7|TRBV27
CASSLFGQPTYEQYF
>TRBJ1-1|TRBV4-1
CASSRGGQGTEAFF
>TRBJ1-5|TRBV21-1
CASSKDKGLEPQHF
>TRBJ1-2|TRBV6-5
CASSYFGQGFPGYTF
>TRBJ2-7|TRBV18
CASSPTSDYEQYF
>TRBJ2-7|TRBV10-3
CATLRGTGDYEQYF
>TRBJ2-1|TRBV2
CASRGRTGGTEQFF
>TRBJ2-7|TRBV6-1
CASSRDSGSLEQYF
>TRBJ2-7|TRBV14
CASSQAPGQTYEQYF
>TRBJ2-1|TRBV10-3
CAISPGLVPNEQFF
>TRBJ2-1|TRBV30
CAWRPLAGAYNEQFF
>TRBJ2-3|TRBV4-1
CASSQDRGGRTDTQYF
>TRBJ2-3|TRBV1
CTSSRASGDITDTQYF
>TRBJ2-1|TRBV19
CASATLGTGNNEQFF
>TRBJ2-1|TRBV28
CASSLSRTAIRGNEQFF
>TRBJ2-2|TRBV7-9
CASTDLRGQGSTGELFF
>TRBJ2-1|TRBV18
CASSPPNNNEQFF
>TRBJ2-7|TRBV7-2
CASSLAAATYEQYF
>TRBJ1-5|TRBV7-2
CASSSTGHNQPQHF
>TRBJ1-4|TRBV5-1
CASSFLGVRGTKEKLFF